Detailed here is one TCR beta chain. The antigen is not known. Samples each had at least 5 micrograms of total RNA extracted. The sample originates from a study of blood T cells in healthy people across ages. Study at large: Capture via template switching afforded approximately one barcoded beta molecule per two T cells. Study-wide findings and caveats: Naive T cell percentage strongly correlated with TCR beta diversity.

Combining a sample-barcoded 5' primer with a J-beta primer mix, a second PCR ran for about 7 to 11 cycles. Tagging of each cDNA molecule was performed by a template-switch adaptor with 12 random nucleotides. MiXCR, run by TCRdb on the 5' RACE reads, gives a single entry per CDR3 protein. Here the sample spans approximately 1,000,000 distinct CDR3 sequences, 35% to 55% being singletons. This TCR came from a woman in her fifties or sixties in good health. The sample taken for sequencing was blood.

The CDR3 bases are TGTGCCAGCAGTGAGACAGGGGGAGTGGGCTGCGAGCAGTACTTC. This encodes CASSETGGVGCEQYF. The V call is TRBV25-1, the J call TRBJ2-7, with TRBD1 identical over 9 bases. Trimming took 3 bases from V and 6 from J; bases not matched to a gene: 9. CDR1 is MGHDK and CDR2 is SYGVNS in the germline V gene. This CDR3 contains 15 residues.